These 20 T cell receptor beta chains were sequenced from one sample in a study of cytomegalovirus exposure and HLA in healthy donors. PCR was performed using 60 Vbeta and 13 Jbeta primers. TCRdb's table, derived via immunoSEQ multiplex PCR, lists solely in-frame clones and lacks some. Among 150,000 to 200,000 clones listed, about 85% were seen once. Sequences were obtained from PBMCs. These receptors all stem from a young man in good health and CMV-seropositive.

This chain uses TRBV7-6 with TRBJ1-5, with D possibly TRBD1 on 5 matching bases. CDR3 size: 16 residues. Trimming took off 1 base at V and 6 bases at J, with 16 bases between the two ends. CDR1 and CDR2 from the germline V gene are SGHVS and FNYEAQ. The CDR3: CASSLGPGRVGQPQHF. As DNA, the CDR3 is TGTGCCAGCAGCTTAGGTCCGGGCAGGGTTGGTCAGCCCCAGCATTTT.

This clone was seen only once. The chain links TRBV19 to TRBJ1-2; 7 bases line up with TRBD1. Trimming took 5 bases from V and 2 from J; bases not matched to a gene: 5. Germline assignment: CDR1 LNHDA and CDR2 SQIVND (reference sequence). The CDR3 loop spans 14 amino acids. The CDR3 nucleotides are TGTGCCAGTAGTGCCCCGGGACAGAACTATGGCTACACCTTC. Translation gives CASSAPGQNYGYTF.

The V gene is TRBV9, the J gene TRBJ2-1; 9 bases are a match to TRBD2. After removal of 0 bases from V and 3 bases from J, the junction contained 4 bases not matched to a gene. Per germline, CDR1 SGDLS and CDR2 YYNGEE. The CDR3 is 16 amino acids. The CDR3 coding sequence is TGTGCCAGCAGCGTAGGGTTACTAGCGGGCTACAATGAGCAGTTCTTC. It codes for CASSVGLLAGYNEQFF.

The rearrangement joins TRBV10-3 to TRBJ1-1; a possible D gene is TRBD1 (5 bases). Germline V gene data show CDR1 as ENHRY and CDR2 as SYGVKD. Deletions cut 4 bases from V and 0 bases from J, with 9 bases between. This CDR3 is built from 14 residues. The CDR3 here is CAISAQALNTEAFF. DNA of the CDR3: TGTGCCATCAGTGCACAGGCTCTGAACACTGAAGCTTTCTTT.

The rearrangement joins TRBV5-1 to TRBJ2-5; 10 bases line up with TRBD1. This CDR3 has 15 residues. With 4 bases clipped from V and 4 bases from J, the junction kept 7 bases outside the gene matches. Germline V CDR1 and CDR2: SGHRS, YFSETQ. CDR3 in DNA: TGCGCCAGCAGCCTGGGACAGGGGCTGGGAGAGACCCAGTACTTC. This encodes CASSLGQGLGETQYF.

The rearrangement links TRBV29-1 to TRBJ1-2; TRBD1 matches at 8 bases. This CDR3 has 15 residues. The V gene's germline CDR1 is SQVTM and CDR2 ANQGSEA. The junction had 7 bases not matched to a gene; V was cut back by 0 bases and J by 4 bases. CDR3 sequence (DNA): TGCAGCGTTGAAGAGGGGACAGGAGTTTTCTATGGCTACACCTTC. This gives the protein CSVEEGTGVFYGYTF.

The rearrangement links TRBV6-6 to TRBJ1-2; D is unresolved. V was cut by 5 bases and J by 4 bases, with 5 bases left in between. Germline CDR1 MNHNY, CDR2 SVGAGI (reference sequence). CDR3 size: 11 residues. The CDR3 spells CASSNSYGYTF. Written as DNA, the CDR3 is TGTGCCAGCAGTAACAGCTATGGCTACACCTTC.

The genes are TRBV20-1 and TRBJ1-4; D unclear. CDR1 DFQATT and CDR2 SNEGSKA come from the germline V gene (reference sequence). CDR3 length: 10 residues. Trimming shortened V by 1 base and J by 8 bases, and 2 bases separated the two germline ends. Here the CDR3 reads CSARAEKLFF. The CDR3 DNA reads TGCAGTGCTAGAGCAGAAAAACTGTTTTTT.

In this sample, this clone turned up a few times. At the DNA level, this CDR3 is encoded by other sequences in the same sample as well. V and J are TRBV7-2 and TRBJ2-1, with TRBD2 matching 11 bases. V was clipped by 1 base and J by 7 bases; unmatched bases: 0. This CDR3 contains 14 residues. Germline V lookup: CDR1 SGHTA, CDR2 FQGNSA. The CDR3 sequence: CASSLGLAGNEQFF. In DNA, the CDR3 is TGTGCCAGCAGCTTAGGACTAGCGGGGAATGAGCAGTTCTTC.

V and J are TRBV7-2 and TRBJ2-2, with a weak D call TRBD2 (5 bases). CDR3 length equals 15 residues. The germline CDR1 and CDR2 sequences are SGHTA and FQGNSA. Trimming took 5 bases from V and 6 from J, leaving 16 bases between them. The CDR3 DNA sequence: TGTGCCAGCAGCGCGCGGGCCCTTGGATCCGGGGAGCTGTTTTTT. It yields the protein CASSARALGSGELFF. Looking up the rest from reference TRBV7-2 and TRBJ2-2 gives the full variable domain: GAGVSQSPSNKVTEKGKDVELRCDPISGHTALYWYRQSLGQGLEFLIYFQGNSAPDKSGLPSDRFSAERTGGSVSTLTIQRTQQEDSAVYLCASSARALGSGELFFGEGSRLTVL.

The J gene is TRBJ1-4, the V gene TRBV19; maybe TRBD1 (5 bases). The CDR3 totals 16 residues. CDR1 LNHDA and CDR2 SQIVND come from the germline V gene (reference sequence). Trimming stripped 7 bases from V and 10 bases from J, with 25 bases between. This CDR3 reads CASTTTTAGSGIKLFF. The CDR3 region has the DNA TGTGCCAGTACCACCACGACGGCGGGATCAGGGATAAAACTGTTTTTT.

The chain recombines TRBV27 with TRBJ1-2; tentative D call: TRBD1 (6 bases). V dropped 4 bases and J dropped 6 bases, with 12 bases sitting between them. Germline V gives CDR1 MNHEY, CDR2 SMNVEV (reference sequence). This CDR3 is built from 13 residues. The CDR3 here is CASSSPGVNGYTF. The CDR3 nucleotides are TGTGCCAGCAGTTCGCCAGGGGTCAATGGCTACACCTTC.

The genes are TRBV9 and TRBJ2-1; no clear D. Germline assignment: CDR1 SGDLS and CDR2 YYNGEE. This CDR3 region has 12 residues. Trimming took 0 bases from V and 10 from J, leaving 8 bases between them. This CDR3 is CASSVGSGEQFF. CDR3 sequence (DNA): TGTGCCAGCAGCGTAGGGTCAGGCGAGCAGTTCTTC.

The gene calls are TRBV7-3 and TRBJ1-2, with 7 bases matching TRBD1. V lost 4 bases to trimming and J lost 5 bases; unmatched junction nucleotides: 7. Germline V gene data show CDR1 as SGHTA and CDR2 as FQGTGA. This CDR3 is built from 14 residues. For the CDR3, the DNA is TGTGCCAGCAGCTACCTCCCAGGGGGATATGGCTACACCTTC. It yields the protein CASSYLPGGYGYTF.

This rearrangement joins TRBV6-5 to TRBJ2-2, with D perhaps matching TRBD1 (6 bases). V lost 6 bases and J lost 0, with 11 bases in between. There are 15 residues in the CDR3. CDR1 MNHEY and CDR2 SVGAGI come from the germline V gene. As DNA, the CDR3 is TGTGCCAGCAGCCAACGGACAGCGAACACCGGGGAGCTGTTTTTT. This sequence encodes CASSQRTANTGELFF.

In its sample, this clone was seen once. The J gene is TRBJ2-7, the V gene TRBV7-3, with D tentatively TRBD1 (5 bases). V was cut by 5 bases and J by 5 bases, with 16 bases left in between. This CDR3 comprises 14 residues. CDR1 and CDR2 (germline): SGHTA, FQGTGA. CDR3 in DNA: TGTGCCAGCAGCCTAATGGGGCATAGCCACGAGCAGTACTTC. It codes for CASSLMGHSHEQYF.

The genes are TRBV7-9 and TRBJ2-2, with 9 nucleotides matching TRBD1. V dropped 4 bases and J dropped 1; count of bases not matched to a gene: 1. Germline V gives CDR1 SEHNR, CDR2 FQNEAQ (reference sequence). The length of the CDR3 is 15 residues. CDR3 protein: CASSWGQGNTGELFF. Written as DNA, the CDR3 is TGTGCCAGCAGCTGGGGACAGGGGAACACCGGGGAGCTGTTTTTT.

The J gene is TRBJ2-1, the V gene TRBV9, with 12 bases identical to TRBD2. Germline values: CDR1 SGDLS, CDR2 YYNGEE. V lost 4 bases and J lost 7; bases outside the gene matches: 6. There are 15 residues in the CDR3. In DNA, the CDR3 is TGTGCCAGCAGCATTCTAGCGGGGGGGCGGAATGAGCAGTTCTTC. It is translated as CASSILAGGRNEQFF.

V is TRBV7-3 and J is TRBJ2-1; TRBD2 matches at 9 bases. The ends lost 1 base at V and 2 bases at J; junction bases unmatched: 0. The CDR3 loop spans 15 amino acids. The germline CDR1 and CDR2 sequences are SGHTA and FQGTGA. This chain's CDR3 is CASSLSGGAYNEQFF. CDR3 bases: TGTGCCAGCAGCTTAAGCGGGGGGGCCTACAATGAGCAGTTCTTC.

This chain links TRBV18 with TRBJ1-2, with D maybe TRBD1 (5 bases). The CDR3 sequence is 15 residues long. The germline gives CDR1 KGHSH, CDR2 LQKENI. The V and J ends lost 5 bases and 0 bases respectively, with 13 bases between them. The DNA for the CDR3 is TGTGCCAGCTCAACACAGGAGCTAGCTAACTATGGCTACACCTTC. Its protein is CASSTQELANYGYTF.